This T cell receptor beta chain derives from a study of blood T cells in healthy people across ages. In its sample, this clonotype was seen a few times. The second PCR ran about 6 to 11 cycles with a sample-barcoded 5' primer and J-beta primers. Via MiXCR, TCRdb re-called the 5' RACE reads, giving one row per CDR3 protein. The top ten hold approximately 17% of the sample, which has 540,000 or so distinct CDR3 sequences, about 26% seen once. V was cut by 2 bases and J by 0 bases, with 5 bases left in between. Germline-derived CDR1 and CDR2 are SGHTA and FQGNSA. This CDR3 spans 13 amino acids. This TCR was recovered from a woman aged 70-85 years in good health. The sequencing input was blood. The chain recombines TRBV7-2 with TRBJ2-7; D gene ambiguous. The DNA for the CDR3 is TGTGCCAGCAGCTTACAGACCTCCTACGAGCAGTACTTC. Translated, it gives CASSLQTSYEQYF.